These 12 T cell receptor beta chains share one sample of origin, sequenced in a study of post-analysis software for immune sequencing data. Notes on the study in general: Controls had lower frequencies than patients of five or six TRBV segments, which included TRBV5-6, TRBV5-1 and TRBV20-1.

The authors incorporated unique molecular identifiers into the TCR beta cDNA libraries. MiXCR, run by TCRdb on the PCR reads, gives a single entry per CDR3 protein. The table lists about half a million distinct CDR3 sequences, around 31% of them singletons. Their antigen targets remain unknown. Material for sequencing was blood. The receptor set was obtained from a girl younger than 18 with multiple sclerosis.

With regard to this clonotype: One end of the junction does not line up with germline, which may come from a read error. The V and J genes are TRBV4-1 and TRBJ2-1; D is unresolved. This CDR3 is built from 11 residues. Germline V gene sequence: CDR1 MGHRA, CDR2 YSYEKL. The CDR3 here is CASGQQYEQFF. The CDR3 DNA is TGCGCCAGCGGCCAACAGTATGAGCAGTTCTTC.

This clonotype has more than one count but fewer than ten. The CDR3 DNA reads TGTGCCAGCAGCCAACTAGCGGGGGCCAATGAGCAGTTCTTC. The encoded protein is CASSQLAGANEQFF. The chain has TRBV7-2 and TRBJ2-1; 11 nucleotides line up with TRBD2. CDR3 length: 14 amino acids. Trimming cost V 5 bases and J 6 bases; bases outside gene matches: 3. Germline V gene sequence: CDR1 SGHTA, CDR2 FQGNSA.

The rearrangement links TRBV10-3 to TRBJ2-3, with 7 positions matching TRBD1. In germline, CDR1 is ENHRY, CDR2 SYGVKD. V was pared by 5 bases and J by 4 bases, with 12 bases of the junction left unmatched. The CDR3 contains 16 residues. As DNA, the CDR3 is TGTGCCATCAGTCCCGGACAGGCCACGGGCGCAGATACGCAGTATTTT. This encodes CAISPGQATGADTQYF.

This chain joins TRBV5-1 and TRBJ2-3, with a possible D match to TRBD2 (6 bases). Germline V gene lookup returns CDR1 SGHRS and CDR2 YFSETQ. The CDR3 is 15 amino acids. The V end lost 3 bases, the J end lost 4 bases, and 15 bases lay between the germline ends. The CDR3 sequence: CASSYSGVFADTQYF. CDR3 nucleotide sequence: TGCGCCAGCAGCTATTCGGGGGTGTTCGCAGATACGCAGTATTTT.

This clonotype was observed a few times. V gene TRBV9 combines with J gene TRBJ2-5; the D gene could be TRBD1 or TRBD2 (5 bases each). V dropped 4 bases and J dropped 4 bases, with 14 bases sitting between them. Germline V gene lookup returns CDR1 SGDLS and CDR2 YYNGEE. The CDR3 runs to 14 residues. CDR3 amino acids: CASSSQRGGETQYF. The CDR3 coding sequence is TGTGCCAGCAGCTCCCAGAGGGGTGGAGAGACCCAGTACTTC. Filled out from reference TRBV9 and TRBJ2-5, the complete variable domain reads DSGVTQTPKHLITATGQRVTLRCSPRSGDLSVYWYQQSLDQGLQFLIQYYNGEERAKGNILERFSAQQFPDLHSELNLSSLELGDSALYFCASSSQRGGETQYFGPGTRLLVL.

DNA for the CDR3: TGTGCCAGCAGCCAAGCCACAGGGGGCAGCAATCAGCCCCAGCATTTT. This translates into CASSQATGGSNQPQHF. This chain joins TRBV4-2 and TRBJ1-5, with 9 bases fitting TRBD1. The CDR3 extends over 16 amino acids. Germline CDR1 and CDR2: LGHNA and YNFKEQ. V shed 1 base, J shed 1 base, and the junction held 2 bases outside the gene matches.

This clonotype was found a few times. The gene calls are TRBV18 and TRBJ1-1; 10 nucleotides line up with TRBD1. This CDR3 has 16 amino acids. The ends lost 3 bases at V and 1 base at J; junction bases unmatched: 5. Looked up from germline, CDR1 is KGHSH and CDR2 is LQKENI. This chain's CDR3 is CASSPMDRGKNTEAFF. As DNA, the CDR3 is TGTGCCAGCTCACCCATGGACAGGGGGAAGAACACTGAAGCTTTCTTT.

The chain's CDR3 is CASSQGQGSTEAFF. DNA for the CDR3: TGTGCCAGCAGTCAAGGACAGGGGAGCACTGAAGCTTTCTTT. V gene TRBV12-3 or TRBV12-4 combines with J gene TRBJ1-1, with 9 bases matching TRBD1. This CDR3 spans 14 amino acids. V dropped 5 bases and J dropped 4; count of bases not matched to a gene: 5.

J is TRBJ2-5 and V is TRBV7-6; the D is unclear. The CDR3 loop spans 14 amino acids. The V end lost 5 bases, the J end lost 7 bases, and 17 bases lay between the germline ends. CDR1 and CDR2 from the germline V gene are SGHVS and FNYEAQ. The CDR3 bases are TGTGCCAGCAGCCCAAGCCAGTCGGTGGGGACCCAGTACTTC. Translated: CASSPSQSVGTQYF.

The V and J genes are TRBV7-3 and TRBJ2-1; 8 bases fit TRBD1. Germline assignment: CDR1 SGHTA and CDR2 FQGTGA. Trimming removed 4 bases from V and 9 bases from J; junction bases left unmatched: 11. The CDR3 loop spans 15 amino acids. CDR3: CASSSQPQGATEQFF. The CDR3 region has the DNA TGTGCCAGCAGCTCCCAGCCCCAGGGGGCGACTGAGCAGTTCTTC. Together with reference TRBV7-3 and TRBJ2-1, the CDR3 gives the full variable domain: GAGVSQTPSNKVTEKGKYVELRCDPISGHTALYWYRQSLGQGPEFLIYFQGTGAADDSGLPNDRFFAVRPEGSVSTLKIQRTERGDSAVYLCASSSQPQGATEQFFGPGTRLTVL.

V is TRBV5-5 and J is TRBJ1-1; D uncertain. The CDR3 contains 13 residues. V was trimmed by 10 bases and J by 3 bases, leaving 16 bases between them. Germline CDR1 and CDR2: SGHKS and YYEKEE (reference sequence). CDR3 in amino acids: CAGSPVGDTEAFF. For the CDR3, the DNA is TGTGCCGGCTCACCTGTTGGGGACACTGAAGCTTTCTTT. The variable domain in full, with the rest retrieved from reference TRBV5-5 and TRBJ1-1, is DAGVTQSPTHLIKTRGQQVTLRCSPISGHKSVSWYQQVLGQGPQFIFQYYEKEERGRGNFPDRFSARQFPNYSSELNVNALLLGDSALYLCAGSPVGDTEAFFGQGTRLTVV.

This clonotype came up many times. V and J are TRBV10-3 and TRBJ2-3; 9 positions agree with TRBD2. V was pared by 8 bases and J by 2 bases, with 2 bases of the junction left unmatched. The CDR3 runs 13 residues. Per the germline V gene, CDR1 is ENHRY and CDR2 is SYGVKD. The CDR3 bases are TGTGCCATCCTAGCGGGGCCCACAGATACGCAGTATTTT. It is translated as CAILAGPTDTQYF.